In its sample, the clone carrying this T cell receptor beta chain was seen a few times. The antigen is undetermined. The sample originates from a study of human T cells and chemical hapten exposure. One entry per CDR3 protein results from TCRdb running MiXCR on the RACE reads. This table has some 340,000 distinct CDR3 sequences, roughly 6.9% appearing once. The CDR3 runs to 13 residues. Per germline, CDR1 MNHNY and CDR2 SVGAGI (reference sequence). V dropped 7 bases and J dropped 7 bases, with 14 bases sitting between them. General observations from the study: Expanded TCR counts at PT1 were positively correlated with the patch test score.

Described time point: patch test 1, 2 weeks after DPC sensitization. This sample's treatment: therapeutic diphenylcyclopropenone sensitization with weekly scalp DPC. Drawing of blood took place ahead of applying each patch test. This sequence joins TRBV6-6 and TRBJ1-5; D is possibly TRBD1 (5 bases). The receptor comes from a young woman with alopecia areata. Some clones in this sample may be carry-over from other donors' samples. Here the sequenced sample was whole blood, taken in connection with sensitization to the hapten diphenylcyclopropenone (DPC). In DNA, the CDR3 is TGTGCCAGCATTCCCCCGGAGGGGCAGCCCCAGCATTTT. Amino acids: CASIPPEGQPQHF.